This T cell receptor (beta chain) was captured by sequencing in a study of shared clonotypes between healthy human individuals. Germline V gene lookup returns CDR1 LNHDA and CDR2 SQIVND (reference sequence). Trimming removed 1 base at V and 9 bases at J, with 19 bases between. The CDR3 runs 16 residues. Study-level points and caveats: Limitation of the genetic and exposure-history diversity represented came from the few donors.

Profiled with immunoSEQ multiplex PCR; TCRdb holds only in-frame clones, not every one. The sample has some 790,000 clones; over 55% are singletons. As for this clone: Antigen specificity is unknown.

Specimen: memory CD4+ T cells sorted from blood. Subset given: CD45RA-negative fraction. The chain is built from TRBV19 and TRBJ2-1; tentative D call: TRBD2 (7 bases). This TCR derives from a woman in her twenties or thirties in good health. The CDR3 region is CASSIVRGRAGGEQFF. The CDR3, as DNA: TGTGCCAGTAGTATAGTAAGGGGGAGGGCCGGTGGTGAGCAGTTCTTC.